The source of this T cell receptor beta chain is a study of blood T cell repertoires in COVID-19. About the study: COVID-19 samples, acute and convalescent, were from the United States, Italy and Spain.

TCRdb's table, derived via immunoSEQ multiplex PCR, lists solely in-frame clones and lacks some. The table records about 320,000 clones, about four fifths of them present only once. The CDR3 is made up of 12 amino acids. V was cut by 2 bases and J by 6 bases, with 8 bases left in between. Per germline, CDR1 MNHEY and CDR2 SMNVEV (reference sequence). Sequencing was done on a sample of peripheral blood. This chain links TRBV27 with TRBJ2-7; tentative D call: TRBD1 (5 bases). The sequence came from a woman aged 45-59 years with acute or convalescent COVID-19. CDR3 in amino acids: CASSLQGSEQYF. The CDR3 coding sequence is TGTGCCAGCAGTTTACAGGGTTCCGAGCAGTACTTC.